One and the same sample provided the 30 T cell receptor beta chains below, sequenced in a study of blood T cell repertoires in COVID-19 (TCRdb year 2020). Libraries came from the immunoSEQ multiplex PCR assay. TCRdb limited this immuneACCESS table to in-frame rearrangements with V and J called. A share of clones is missing; checked studies link under half to unresolved V genes, and the rest is unexplained. In this sample the table shows 380,000 or so clones, around 87% of which occur a single time. Approximately 1.2% of the sample is taken by the ten largest. The sequenced material came from PBMCs or T cells enriched from blood (not recorded which). These receptors came from a man aged 30 to 39 who had recovered from COVID-19.

This clone was picked up a small number of times. CDR3 in amino acids: CATSESGTGRTGELFF. In nucleotides, the CDR3 is TGTGCCACCAGTGAATCCGGGACAGGGAGGACCGGGGAGCTGTTTTTT. V is TRBV24-1 and J is TRBJ2-2; 9 bases agree with TRBD1. Germline CDR1 is KGHDR and CDR2 is SFDVKD. Losses at the gene ends were 4 bases for V and 5 bases for J; bases not matched to a gene: 7. The length of the CDR3 is 16 residues.

The chain links TRBV10-2 to TRBJ1-1; D remains unclear. CDR1 is WSHSY and CDR2 is SAAADI in the germline V gene. V shed 6 bases and J shed 5 bases, with 10 bases lying between them. The CDR3 has 12 amino acids. The DNA for the CDR3 is TGCGCCAGCAGGACCACGGGTACTGAAGCTTTCTTT. Protein sequence: CASRTTGTEAFF.

The chain links TRBV29-1 to TRBJ1-2; 9 bases align to TRBD1. V was clipped by 5 bases and J by 6 bases; unmatched bases: 4. CDR3 length equals 12 residues. CDR1 and CDR2 (germline): SQVTM, ANQGSEA. The CDR3 DNA is TGCAGCGTTACTGGACAGGGGAATGGCTACACCTTC. It codes for CSVTGQGNGYTF.

Here the CDR3 DNA reads TGCGCCAGCAGCCAAGTTTTAGGGGACAGGTCCTACGAGCAGTACTTC. Its translation is CASSQVLGDRSYEQYF. The V gene is TRBV4-1, the J gene TRBJ2-7, with 8 bases aligning to TRBD1. The trim removed 1 base at V and 1 base at J, leaving 6 bases unmatched. The germline V gene has CDR1 MGHRA and CDR2 YSYEKL. This CDR3 region has 16 residues.

A remark on this clone: The same CDR3 is also encoded by other DNA sequences in this sample. The chain has TRBV27 and TRBJ1-5; 10 bases agree with TRBD1. The CDR3 spans 15 residues. With V trimmed by 6 bases and J by 2 bases, 4 bases remained unmatched. Germline-derived CDR1 and CDR2 are MNHEY and SMNVEV (reference sequence). The DNA of the CDR3 is TGTGCCAGCAGCTCTGGGACAGGGGGCAATCAGCCCCAGCATTTT. Protein product: CASSSGTGGNQPQHF.

A few counts support this clone. The chain carries TRBV7-3 and TRBJ1-2; 7 bases are a match to TRBD1. Germline V gene lookup returns CDR1 SGHTA and CDR2 FQGTGA. The CDR3 consists of 14 residues. Unmatched junction bases numbered 10, after V lost 4 bases and J lost 8 bases. The CDR3 coding sequence is TGTGCCAGCAGCTCCGGGACAGCCTCCCTCGGCTACACCTTC. Translating it yields CASSSGTASLGYTF. Looking up the rest from reference TRBV7-3 and TRBJ1-2 gives the full variable domain: GAGVSQTPSNKVTEKGKYVELRCDPISGHTALYWYRQSLGQGPEFLIYFQGTGAADDSGLPNDRFFAVRPEGSVSTLKIQRTERGDSAVYLCASSSGTASLGYTFGSGTRLTVV.

The chain has TRBV21-1 and TRBJ1-2. TRBV21-1 is tagged as a pseudogene. This CDR3 has 15 amino acids. The DNA of the CDR3 is TGTGCCAGCACCATCCCTGTCGGGGGGGCAGGTGGCTACACCTTC. It specifies CASTIPVGGAGGYTF.

The chain employs TRBV2 and TRBJ1-2; D remains ambiguous. The germline CDR1 and CDR2 sequences are SNHLY and FYNNEI. The CDR3 sequence is 13 residues long. V lost 5 bases and J 4 bases, leaving 11 bases between the germline ends. The CDR3 nucleotides read TGTGCCAGCAGTACTTCAGGTGGCTATGGCTACACCTTC. Translating it yields CASSTSGGYGYTF.

The rearrangement links TRBV6-2 or TRBV6-3 to TRBJ1-6, with 8 bases identical to TRBD1. Germline CDR1 is MNHEY and CDR2 is SVGEGT. The CDR3 has 14 residues. V trimming: 5 bases; J trimming: 10 bases; junction bases outside the gene matches: 7. The CDR3 DNA sequence: TGTGCCAGCAGTCAGGACAGGGCCCGCTCACCCCTCCACTTT. Its translation: CASSQDRARSPLHF.

This clone has only a few counts. The genes are TRBV27 and TRBJ1-5, with 8 nucleotides matching TRBD1. Germline V CDR1 and CDR2: MNHEY, SMNVEV (reference sequence). The CDR3 consists of 16 residues. Trimming took 4 bases from V and 5 from J; bases not matched to a gene: 10. The CDR3 protein is CASSSDPGGADQPQHF. The CDR3 DNA is TGTGCCAGCAGTTCGGACCCAGGGGGCGCGGATCAGCCCCAGCATTTT.

The CDR3 DNA sequence: TGTGCCAGCAGTTTCTTCGGAGACTATGGCTACACCTTC. It specifies CASSFFGDYGYTF. The chain couples TRBV6-5 to TRBJ1-2, with unresolved D. V was shortened by 4 bases and J by 3 bases, with 9 bases between the two germline ends. Germline V gene data show CDR1 as MNHEY and CDR2 as SVGAGI. The CDR3 is 13 amino acids.

The genes are TRBV2 and TRBJ2-1; no clear D gene. In germline, CDR1 is SNHLY, CDR2 FYNNEI. V was trimmed by 7 bases and J by 8 bases, leaving 12 bases between them. The CDR3 spans 12 residues. The CDR3 DNA follows: TGTGCCAGCATAGTGGTCGGTCATGAGCAGTTCTTC. Its protein is CASIVVGHEQFF.

The chain combines TRBV6-6 with TRBJ1-5; D perhaps matches TRBD1 (5 bases). The ends were cut back, 6 bases at V and 0 bases at J, with 12 bases in the middle. CDR1 MNHNY and CDR2 SVGAGI come from the germline V gene (reference sequence). There are 15 residues in the CDR3. The CDR3 sequence is CASRQGLYSNQPQHF. CDR3 sequence (DNA): TGTGCCAGCAGGCAGGGCCTTTATAGCAATCAGCCCCAGCATTTT.

The rearrangement joins TRBV27 to TRBJ2-7, with a possible D match to TRBD1 (6 bases). The CDR3 runs to 15 residues. Germline lookup yields CDR1 MNHEY and CDR2 SMNVEV (reference sequence). V was clipped by 4 bases and J by 5 bases, with 18 bases between them. In DNA form, the CDR3 reads TGTGCCAGCAGTTCCTACAGGGATGTCCCCGACGAGCAGTACTTC. Amino acid sequence: CASSSYRDVPDEQYF.

To note about this clone: The identical CDR3 is also encoded by other nucleotide sequences in the sample. The chain couples TRBV5-1 to TRBJ1-3; TRBD1 might be the D (6 bases). The CDR3 contains 15 residues. Germline-derived CDR1 and CDR2 are SGHRS and YFSETQ. V was clipped by 0 bases and J by 2 bases, with 9 bases between them. CDR3 loop: CASSLGGGTGNTIYF. In nucleotides, the CDR3 is TGCGCCAGCAGCTTGGGAGGGGGTACTGGAAACACCATATATTTT.

This chain uses TRBV5-1 with TRBJ1-2, with 7 bases identical to TRBD1. Germline CDR1 SGHRS, CDR2 YFSETQ. J was trimmed by 8 bases and V by 3 bases; bases with no gene match: 7. This CDR3 has 13 residues. The CDR3 here is CASSSDRAWGYTF. DNA for the CDR3: TGCGCCAGCAGCTCAGACAGGGCTTGGGGCTACACCTTC. Full variable domain (remainder filled in from reference TRBV5-1 and TRBJ1-2): KAGVTQTPRYLIKTRGQQVTLSCSPISGHRSVSWYQQTPGQGLQFLFEYFSETQRNKGNFPGRFSGRQFSNSRSEMNVSTLELGDSALYLCASSSDRAWGYTFGSGTRLTVV.

V and J are TRBV4-1 and TRBJ2-1; TRBD1 matches at 7 bases. The junction had 8 bases not matched to a gene; V was cut back by 0 bases and J by 9 bases. CDR3 size: 15 residues. Per the germline V gene, CDR1 is MGHRA and CDR2 is YSYEKL. The CDR3 protein is CASSQDETGLGEQFF. Written as DNA, the CDR3 is TGCGCCAGCAGCCAAGATGAGACAGGGCTCGGTGAGCAGTTCTTC.

The chain combines TRBV6-2 or TRBV6-3 with TRBJ1-5; a possible D gene is TRBD1 (6 bases). The CDR3 has 15 amino acids. CDR1 MNHEY and CDR2 SVGEGT come from the germline V gene. V lost 2 bases, J lost 3 bases, and 11 bases lay in between. The CDR3 is CASSYKRDTNQPQHF. CDR3 bases: TGTGCCAGCAGTTACAAGCGGGACACCAATCAGCCCCAGCATTTT.

J is TRBJ2-3 and V is TRBV27, with D unresolved. The CDR3 is 15 residues long. Trimming removed 2 bases at V and 2 bases at J, with 11 bases between. Germline CDR1 reads MNHEY; CDR2 reads SMNVEV (reference sequence). The CDR3 nucleotides read TGTGCCAGCAGTTTACAGGCAGAGAACACAGATACGCAGTATTTT. This translates into CASSLQAENTDTQYF.

The chain is built from TRBV5-1 and TRBJ2-4; TRBD1 matches 8 bases. The CDR3 contains 14 residues. V shed 4 bases, J shed 8 bases, and the junction held 8 bases outside the gene matches. CDR1 is SGHRS and CDR2 is YFSETQ in the germline V gene. The CDR3, as DNA: TGCGCCAGCAGCCTCAACAGGGGGGAGGACATTCAGTACTTC. It translates to CASSLNRGEDIQYF.

This clone was seen once. This chain uses TRBV3-1 (or the pseudogene TRBV3-2) with TRBJ1-3; D might be TRBD1 (6 bases). Trimming shortened V by 4 bases and J by 1 base, and 11 bases separated the two germline ends. CDR1 and CDR2 from the germline V gene are LGHDT and YNNKEL (reference sequence). The CDR3 has 15 residues. CDR3 sequence reads: CASSRGQISGNTIYF. The CDR3 bases are TGTGCCAGCAGCCGCGGACAGATATCTGGAAACACCATATATTTT.

This chain links TRBV5-1 with TRBJ1-1, with 7 bases fitting TRBD1. The V segment lost 4 bases and the J segment 5 bases; nucleotides outside the gene matches: 5. The CDR3 is 13 residues long. The V gene's germline CDR1 is SGHRS and CDR2 YFSETQ. This chain's CDR3 is CASSIQGQTEAFF. As DNA, the CDR3 is TGCGCCAGCAGCATCCAGGGACAGACTGAAGCTTTCTTT. Full variable domain (outside the CDR3, taken from reference TRBV5-1 and TRBJ1-1): KAGVTQTPRYLIKTRGQQVTLSCSPISGHRSVSWYQQTPGQGLQFLFEYFSETQRNKGNFPGRFSGRQFSNSRSEMNVSTLELGDSALYLCASSIQGQTEAFFGQGTRLTVV.

The V call is TRBV11-3, the J call TRBJ2-1; no definite D call. V was shortened by 0 bases and J by 8 bases, with 11 bases between the two germline ends. CDR1 and CDR2 from the germline V gene are SGHNT and YENEEA. There are 14 residues in the CDR3. As DNA, the CDR3 is TGTGCCAGCAGCTTAGATTCGCAGAACCATGAGCAGTTCTTC. Its translation: CASSLDSQNHEQFF.

This clone came up a few times. The chain has TRBV6-2 or TRBV6-3 and TRBJ2-7; 14 bases line up with TRBD2. V trimming: 4 bases; J trimming: 4 bases; junction bases outside the gene matches: 3. Per the germline V gene, CDR1 is MNHEY and CDR2 is SVGEGT. There are 15 residues in the CDR3. Here the CDR3 reads CASSSTSGGEYEQYF. CDR3 coding DNA: TGTGCCAGCAGTTCGACTAGCGGGGGGGAATACGAGCAGTACTTC.

This rearrangement joins TRBV29-1 to TRBJ1-2, with D maybe TRBD1 (6 bases). V was trimmed by 8 bases and J by 7 bases, leaving 20 bases between them. Germline V gene data show CDR1 as SQVTM and CDR2 as ANQGSEA. The CDR3 is 13 amino acids. CDR3 protein: CSTGNRVSSGYTF. The CDR3 DNA sequence: TGCAGCACGGGGAACAGGGTGTCAAGTGGCTACACCTTC. Complete variable domain (other parts from reference TRBV29-1 and TRBJ1-2): SAVISQKPSRDICQRGTSLTIQCQVDSQVTMMFWYRQQPGQSLTLIATANQGSEATYESGFVIDKFPISRPNLTFSTLTVSNMSPEDSSIYLCSTGNRVSSGYTFGSGTRLTVV.

The chain has TRBV6-5 and TRBJ2-2, with TRBD2 identical over 7 bases. Germline V CDR1 and CDR2: MNHEY, SVGAGI. This CDR3 has 15 amino acids. V was pared by 0 bases and J by 4 bases, with 2 bases of the junction left unmatched. The chain's CDR3 is CASSYSTGGTGELFF. CDR3 coding DNA: TGTGCCAGCAGTTACTCGACGGGGGGCACCGGGGAGCTGTTTTTT.

The rearrangement joins TRBV7-2 to TRBJ2-1; D possibly corresponds to TRBD2 (5 bases). The V and J ends lost 7 bases and 5 bases respectively, with 15 bases between them. CDR1 SGHTA and CDR2 FQGNSA come from the germline V gene. The CDR3 consists of 14 residues. The CDR3 is CASTLGRGHNEQFF. The CDR3 DNA follows: TGTGCCAGCACCCTAGGCCGGGGTCACAATGAGCAGTTCTTC.

The V gene is TRBV6-5, the J gene TRBJ2-1, with D uncertain. The germline V gene encodes CDR1 MNHEY and CDR2 SVGAGI. The CDR3 spans 13 residues. Between the trimmed V and J ends, which lost 4 bases and 9 bases, there was a span of 13 bases. CDR3 bases: TGTGCCAGCAGTTCCTTAGCCCGGATTGAGCAGTTCTTC. Translated: CASSSLARIEQFF.

The CDR3 DNA follows: TGTGCCAGTAGTATTCAGGGGGCGCCCACCGGGGAGCTGTTTTTT. Translating it yields CASSIQGAPTGELFF. This rearrangement joins TRBV19 to TRBJ2-2; TRBD1 matches at 8 bases. V was clipped by 3 bases and J by 4 bases; unmatched bases: 4. CDR3 length: 15 residues. Germline CDR1 is LNHDA and CDR2 is SQIVND (reference sequence).

V gene TRBV7-8 combines with J gene TRBJ2-1; maybe TRBD2 (6 bases). Per germline, CDR1 SGHVS and CDR2 FQNEAQ. Deletions cut 3 bases from V and 4 bases from J, with 13 bases between. The CDR3 is made up of 15 amino acids. The CDR3 coding sequence is TGTGCCAGCAGCTTCGGAGCGGGTCAGTACAATGAGCAGTTCTTC. The encoded protein is CASSFGAGQYNEQFF.